This T cell receptor (beta chain) stems from a study of blood T cell repertoires in COVID-19. For the study at large: Samples representing acute and convalescent COVID-19 were sourced from the United States, Italy and Spain.

Assay used: immunoSEQ multiplex PCR; TCRdb lists only in-frame clones, some missing. This sample has approximately 250,000 clones, with roughly nine tenths found just once. The TCR sequence derives from a young man with active or convalescent COVID-19. The material sequenced was peripheral blood.

The CDR3 loop reads CASSALRGGDTDTQYF. The CDR3 coding sequence is TGTGCCAGCAGCGCCCTCAGAGGGGGGGACACAGATACGCAGTATTTT. The chain has TRBV9 and TRBJ2-3, with a tentative D call TRBD2 (7 bases). Trimming pared 3 bases from V and 2 bases from J, leaving 16 bases between. This CDR3 contains 16 residues. Germline CDR1 is SGDLS and CDR2 is YYNGEE.